This TCR beta chain was profiled in a study of PD-L1 blockade in urothelial cancer. Germline V gene lookup returns CDR1 ENHRY and CDR2 SYGVKD. The V and J ends lost 3 bases and 9 bases, in that order; junction bases with no gene match: 12. CDR3 length equals 17 residues. The repertoire was sequenced with immunoSEQ multiplex PCR; TCRdb's copy has only in-frame clones and lacks some. Of about 37,000 clones listed, 82% are singletons. The receptor was isolated from a man aged 60 to 75 with urothelial cancer. V usage is TRBV10-3 and J usage is TRBJ2-4; TRBD1 agrees at 12 bases. The starting material was PBMCs, obtained around atezolizumab (anti-PD-L1) treatment. The CDR3 nucleotides read TGTGCCATCAGTGAATCTTCGGGACAGGGGGCGGGAGGCATTCAGTACTTC. Its translation is CAISESSGQGAGGIQYF.